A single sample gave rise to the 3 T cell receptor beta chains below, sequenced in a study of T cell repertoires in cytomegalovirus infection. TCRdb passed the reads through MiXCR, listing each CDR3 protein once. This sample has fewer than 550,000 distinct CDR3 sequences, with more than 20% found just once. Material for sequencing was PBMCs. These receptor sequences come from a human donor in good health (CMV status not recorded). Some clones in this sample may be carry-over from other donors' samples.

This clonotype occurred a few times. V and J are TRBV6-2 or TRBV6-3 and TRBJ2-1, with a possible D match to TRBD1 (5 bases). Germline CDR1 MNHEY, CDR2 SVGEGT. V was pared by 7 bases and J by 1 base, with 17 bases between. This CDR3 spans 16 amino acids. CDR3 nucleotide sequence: TGTGCCAGCACCATTTATAGGGGTTCGTCCTACAATGAGCAGTTCTTC. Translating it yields CASTIYRGSSYNEQFF.

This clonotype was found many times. Here the CDR3 reads CASSSARGKGQPQHF. CDR3 in DNA: TGTGCCAGCAGCTCCGCCCGGGGTAAGGGTCAGCCCCAGCATTTT. The chain carries TRBV7-2 and TRBJ1-5; D unclear. Per the germline V gene, CDR1 is SGHTA and CDR2 is FQGNSA. V was cut by 4 bases and J by 6 bases, with 16 bases left in between. CDR3 length: 15 residues.

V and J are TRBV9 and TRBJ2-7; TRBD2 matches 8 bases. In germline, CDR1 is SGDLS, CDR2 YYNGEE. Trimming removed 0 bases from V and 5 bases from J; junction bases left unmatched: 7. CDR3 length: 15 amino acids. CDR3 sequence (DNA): TGTGCCAGCAGCGTAGGAGCAAGCGGGAGTCACGAGCAGTACTTC. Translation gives CASSVGASGSHEQYF.